What follows describes a single T cell receptor beta chain. This clone came up many times. Its target antigen remains unknown. Nothing much larger sits one base from this clone, and base qualities are not available. Cut back by 5 bases and 0 bases, the V and J ends lie 10 bases apart. The CDR3 starts with the cysteine, ends with the phenylalanine, and has 13 residues. CDR3 DNA is the only sequence kept; it has 39 bases, read in frame from the first base. Per the germline V gene, SQVTM is the CDR1 and ANQGSEA is the CDR2. TCRbeta CDR3 regions were amplified from genomic DNA by means of the immunoSEQ Assay, a bias-controlled multiplex PCR. As for the original processing: Nucleated cell counts per sample were estimated from amplification of reference gene primers within the assay. To quantify the absolute abundance of each unique TCRbeta CDR3 rearrangement, sequence reads were collapsed and filtered. For each sample, productive Simpson clonality was calculated as the square root of Simpson's diversity index over productive rearrangements. TCRdb obtained this table from immuneACCESS and retained in-frame rearrangements with V and J assigned. These tables miss some clones; where compared with another copy, unresolved V genes account for less than half of the shortfall, and the remainder is unexplained. From that table come the V and J calls and clone size; the DNA was used to work out D and trimming. The sample table holds roughly 170,000 clones, of which 84% were seen once. Together, the top ten hold approximately 12% of the sample.

The data belong to a study of blood T cell repertoires in COVID-19 (dated by TCRdb to the early 2020s). With regard to the full study: Samples covering the acute and convalescent phases of COVID-19 were provided by collaborators in the United States, Italy and Spain. The repertoires were released in a freely available public database intended as a resource for research on the immune response to SARS-CoV-2. The samples were drawn from two sources: the first 160 participants of the ongoing ImmuneRACE study, and 950 to 1,500 subjects contributed by 6 global collaborators. Where available, HLA class I and class II types were taken from metadata supplied by the sample provider and were not determined by assay-based typing. The material from the prospective study consisted of cDNA or gDNA derived from T cells, B-cell-depleted T cells, or PBMCs. Sample metadata almost always included a de-identified subject ID, COVID-19 status, age in years and sex. The dataset comprised deeply sampled blood TCRbeta repertoires from subjects exposed to, actively infected with, or recovered from COVID-19. Results and caveats for the whole study, not just this receptor: Clinical and demographic metadata were provided uncurated, with the amount varying by source and participant.

Enrolling through a virtual design, the prospective study's participants ranged in age from roughly 18 to 90 years and lived across 24 United States geographic areas. To assign participants to cohorts, the prospective study relied on clinical history that participants themselves reported in a screening survey and a study questionnaire. Recovered participants in ImmuneRACE Cohort 3 were defined by two consecutive negative NP/OP PCR tests, clearance by a healthcare professional, or resolution of symptoms. Each participant in the prospective study had whole blood, serum and a nasopharyngeal or oropharyngeal swab collected by mobile phlebotomists. Over a roughly 2-month period, participants in the prospective study had the option of providing additional blood draws and questionnaires. Blood samples from the prospective study were shipped frozen or at room temperature prior to DNA extraction.

Sequenced sample: PBMCs or T cells enriched from blood (not recorded which). This sequence originates from a man between 45 and 60 years old who had recovered from COVID-19. Recombination connected TRBV29-1 to TRBJ2-5; the D gene is unclear. CDR3 protein: CSVFPEHQETQYF. The DNA sequence is given as TGCAGCGTTTTCCCAGAACACCAAGAGACCCAGTACTTC.